The text below deals with one T cell receptor (beta chain). Its binding antigen is unknown. There are no base qualities to consult, and no much larger clone falls within one base. Following the manufacturer's recommendations, the immunoSEQ kit was used to generate TCR beta libraries from genomic DNA. To prepare libraries, a first multiplex PCR with proprietary primers was run, followed by a second PCR that added unique barcodes, and a bead cleanup was done after each round. A positive control reaction and a negative control reaction, both provided in the kit, were run with every batch of samples. The final libraries were assessed on an Agilent 4200 TapeStation D1000 ScreenTape, pooled by volume, and quantified by qPCR. Sequencing was performed on an Illumina NextSeq500 using a MidOutput 150-cycle cartridge, with 156 Read1 cycles, 15 Index1 cycles, and the kit custom primers. The pooled library was loaded at 0.9 to 1 pM, with a 20% PhiX control spiked in. The source study handled its data this way. The vendor-processed data were analyzed in R, and a clonotype was defined as all T cells that share the same CDR3 nucleotide sequence. In the clone abundance analyses, frequencies were normalized to the 10,000 most abundant clones in each sample. Public T cell clones, which averaged fewer than five per sample, were removed prior to analysis. Tumor-enriched clonotypes and baseline blood-enriched clonotypes were defined as those with an abundance difference of at least 32-fold between compartments. A beta-binomial differential abundance model was used to identify clonotypes that expanded or contracted between blood time points. Tumor-blood repertoire similarity was measured with the Baroni-Urbani and Buser coefficient, and group comparisons used two-tailed Wilcoxon tests in R. TCRdb provides this immuneACCESS table in a form limited to in-frame rearrangements. Some clones are lacking; in checked studies, under half of them reflect an unresolved V gene, and why the rest are absent is not known. D and trimming were read from the DNA, whereas the V and J calls and clone size are those reported in that table. This sample lists 120,000 or so clones; 80% to 90% were detected once. The ten largest clonotypes hold under 2.5% of the sample.

Clipping removes 6 bases from V and 1 base from J, with 11 as the unmatched junction base count. From the cysteine through the phenylalanine, the CDR3 covers 18 amino acids. Only the CDR3 portion is preserved as DNA: 54 bases, with reading frame beginning at the first base. The germline V gene yields SNHLY for CDR1 and FYNNEI for CDR2. The time point label of this sample denotes: blood 2 weeks post-SBRT. The treatment or condition label here, explained by the study, means: 15 Gy SBRT to primary tumor, nephrectomy 4 weeks later. To follow tumor-enriched clonotypes, serial peripheral blood was collected from radiation-treated patients at baseline and at 2 weeks and 4 weeks after SBRT. Every patient had renal cell carcinoma of clear cell pathology. Genomic DNA for TCR sequencing was prepared using the QIAamp DNA Blood Mini Kit (Qiagen). The analyses included only samples that passed all quality control checks.

The entry originates in a study of radiation and T cells in renal cell carcinoma (dated by TCRdb to 2020 to 2021). Background on the whole study: The samples were drawn from a clinical trial, where primary renal cell carcinomas were treated with 15 Gy of stereotactic body radiation therapy and then removed by nephrectomy 4 weeks afterward. A total of 50 to 60 samples underwent TCR beta sequencing, made up of approximately 26 tumors and about 27 peripheral blood samples. Across all 50 or so samples, 4,000,000 or so unique CDR3 nucleotide sequences encoding some 2.6 million unique CDR3 amino acid sequences were identified. Paper-wide results and their limitations: Because no pretreatment tumor biopsies were available, whether clonotypes were present in the tumor at baseline could not be determined. In blood, the top tumor clonotypes increased from baseline to 2 weeks after radiation and then shrank by 4 weeks, which suggests a temporary expansion of tumor-resident clones. The single-armed trial design could not address effects of radiation dose or scheduling on the TCR repertoire. Blood repertoire dynamics were not followed beyond 4 weeks after treatment.

Recombination joined TRBV2 with TRBJ2-2; 10 of the junction bases match TRBD1. The source is a woman aged 55-75 years with renal cell carcinoma. Sequencing was performed on blood, taken from a patient whose treatment included radiotherapy and nephrectomy. The DNA sequence is TGTGCCAGCAGCCATTTTTCGGGACAGGGGAAGAACACCGGGGAGCTGTTTTTT. The resulting protein is CASSHFSGQGKNTGELFF.